Each of the 26 T cell receptor beta chains below was sequenced from the same sample in a study of blood T cell repertoires in COVID-19. Sequenced by immunoSEQ multiplex PCR; TCRdb stores in-frame clones only, minus some. This sample has 90,000 to 130,000 clones, with about nine tenths found just once. Specimen: peripheral blood. These receptors all come from a human donor in a cohort sampled during active COVID-19.

The V call is TRBV24-1, the J call TRBJ2-4, with D uncertain. CDR3 length equals 13 residues. Trimming took off 6 bases at V and 8 bases at J, with 13 bases between the two ends. Germline loops: CDR1 KGHDR, CDR2 SFDVKD. The CDR3 bases are TGTGCCACCAGTCCCACCTCGGCGGACATTCAGTACTTC. It is translated as CATSPTSADIQYF.

The CDR3 DNA sequence: TGCGCCAGCAGTGAGGGAGCGACAGGGAACACCGGGGAGCTGTTTTTT. Protein product: CASSEGATGNTGELFF. This chain joins TRBV10-1 and TRBJ2-2, with D possibly being TRBD1 (6 bases). CDR3 length: 16 amino acids. Germline V gene data show CDR1 as WNHNN and CDR2 as SYGVQD (reference sequence). Trimming shortened V by 2 bases and J by 1 base, and 11 bases separated the two germline ends.

In its sample, this clone was seen a few times. CDR3 bases: TGTGCCATCAGTGATCGGGACAGGGACCTGGGGACCCAGTACTTC. This gives the protein CAISDRDRDLGTQYF. The V and J genes are TRBV10-3 and TRBJ2-5; 9 bases agree with TRBD1. Germline assignment: CDR1 ENHRY and CDR2 SYGVKD. The V gene end was trimmed by 3 bases and the J gene end by 7 bases; junction bases not matched to a gene: 9. The CDR3 consists of 15 residues.

This clone was seen only once. This rearrangement joins TRBV6-6 to TRBJ2-7, with 7 bases fitting TRBD2. The CDR3 has 13 residues. Per the germline V gene, CDR1 is MNHNY and CDR2 is SVGAGI (reference sequence). J was trimmed by 4 bases and V by 6 bases; bases with no gene match: 6. The CDR3 DNA sequence: TGTGCCAGCAGCGCAGGGACTATATACGAGCAGTACTTC. Protein sequence: CASSAGTIYEQYF.

The chain uses TRBV12-3 or TRBV12-4 and TRBJ2-2; D not certain. With 2 bases removed from V and 6 bases from J, the gap between germline ends came to 4 bases. The CDR3 spans 12 residues. CDR3 in DNA: TGTGCCAGCAGTTTATATCCCGGGGAGCTGTTTTTT. This translates into CASSLYPGELFF.

The chain couples TRBV6-6 to TRBJ1-4, with TRBD1 identical over 11 bases. Germline V gene sequence: CDR1 MNHNY, CDR2 SVGAGI (reference sequence). Unmatched junction bases numbered 0, after V lost 2 bases and J lost 7 bases. The CDR3 consists of 14 residues. CDR3 in DNA: TGTGCCAGCAGTTACGGGACAGGGGGTGAAAAACTGTTTTTT. Amino acids: CASSYGTGGEKLFF.

V is TRBV28 and J is TRBJ1-1, with D hard to call. This CDR3 contains 15 residues. The germline V and J ends were trimmed by 3 bases and 8 bases, with 19 bases remaining between them. Looked up from germline, CDR1 is MDHEN and CDR2 is SYDVKM. CDR3 loop: CASSFREEAGREAFF. Here the CDR3 DNA reads TGTGCCAGCAGTTTTCGTGAAGAGGCGGGTAGGGAAGCTTTCTTT.

The count of this clone is one. This rearrangement joins TRBV7-2 to TRBJ1-6; the D is unclear. Trimming stripped 2 bases from V and 13 bases from J, with 12 bases between. The CDR3 has 13 residues. CDR1 is SGHTA and CDR2 is FQGNSA in the germline V gene. In nucleotides, the CDR3 is TGTGCCAGCAGCTTAAGTCCTGTGCGGCCCCTCCACTTT. Its translation is CASSLSPVRPLHF.

This chain joins TRBV7-3 and TRBJ2-5, with D hard to call. CDR1 and CDR2 (germline): SGHTA, FQGTGA. The V gene lost 1 base and the J gene lost 1 base, with 10 bases spanning the gap. The CDR3 sequence is 15 residues long. The CDR3 bases are TGTGCCAGCAGCTTAATTAACGGTGCCCAAGAGACCCAGTACTTC. Translating it yields CASSLINGAQETQYF.

The chain is built from TRBV19 and TRBJ2-7; D is perhaps TRBD1 (5 bases). There are 12 residues in the CDR3. V was pared by 5 bases and J by 3 bases, with 8 bases between. The germline V gene encodes CDR1 LNHDA and CDR2 SQIVND (reference sequence). The CDR3 loop is CASSSDNYEQYF. The CDR3 DNA is TGTGCCAGTAGTTCGGACAACTACGAGCAGTACTTC.

This sequence joins TRBV7-9 and TRBJ2-3, with 10 bases that match TRBD2. Germline V lookup: CDR1 SEHNR, CDR2 FQNEAQ (reference sequence). This CDR3 spans 15 amino acids. Trimming cost V 5 bases and J 1 base; bases outside gene matches: 3. In nucleotides, the CDR3 is TGTGCCAGCAGCGCCCTAGCGGGAGGCACAGATACGCAGTATTTT. Its translation is CASSALAGGTDTQYF.

The gene calls are TRBV14 and TRBJ1-1; tentative D call: TRBD1 (5 bases). This CDR3 comprises 17 residues. V was cut by 2 bases and J by 0 bases, with 16 bases left in between. Germline lookup yields CDR1 SGHDN and CDR2 FVKESK. CDR3 in DNA: TGTGCCAGCAGCCAACTCCCGGGGGTGGAAGTGAACACTGAAGCTTTCTTT. It encodes CASSQLPGVEVNTEAFF. Using reference TRBV14 and TRBJ1-1 for the parts outside the CDR3, the full variable domain is EAGVTQFPSHSVIEKGQTVTLRCDPISGHDNLYWYRRVMGKEIKFLLHFVKESKQDESGMPNNRFLAERTGGTYSTLKVQPAELEDSGVYFCASSQLPGVEVNTEAFFGQGTRLTVV.

This clone was seen a few times. The genes are TRBV5-1 and TRBJ1-1, with no clear D. Trimming pared 3 bases from V and 2 bases from J, leaving 5 bases between. There are 12 residues in the CDR3. Germline lookup yields CDR1 SGHRS and CDR2 YFSETQ. DNA for the CDR3: TGCGCCAGCAGCTCCGGTAACACTGAAGCTTTCTTT. This encodes CASSSGNTEAFF.

The V and J genes are TRBV28 and TRBJ2-1; no clear D. The CDR3 extends over 15 amino acids. Trimming pared 5 bases from V and 0 bases from J, leaving 11 bases between. Germline values: CDR1 MDHEN, CDR2 SYDVKM. The CDR3 protein is CASSHYISSYNEQFF. CDR3 nucleotide sequence: TGTGCCAGCAGTCATTACATAAGCTCCTACAATGAGCAGTTCTTC.

The chain combines TRBV6-4 with TRBJ2-1, with 14 bases that match TRBD2. Trimming cost V 7 bases and J 5 bases; bases outside gene matches: 13. Germline loops: CDR1 MRHNA, CDR2 SNTAGT. The CDR3 contains 18 residues. The CDR3 region is CASITGTSGRRVDNEQFF. Here the CDR3 DNA reads TGTGCCAGCATTACCGGGACTAGCGGGAGACGGGTGGACAATGAGCAGTTCTTC.

V gene TRBV19 combines with J gene TRBJ1-1; D unresolved. The germline V and J ends were trimmed by 7 bases and 2 bases, with 14 bases remaining between them. CDR1 is LNHDA, CDR2 SQIVND, per germline (reference sequence). The CDR3 length is 14 residues. CDR3 bases: TGTGCCAGTAATTACGGGTCTCCTAACACTGAAGCTTTCTTT. Translation: CASNYGSPNTEAFF.

The gene calls are TRBV3-1 (or the pseudogene TRBV3-2) and TRBJ2-7, with 8 bases lining up with TRBD2. Germline loops: CDR1 LGHDT, CDR2 YNNKEL (reference sequence). V lost 1 base and J lost 3; bases outside the gene matches: 2. This CDR3 is built from 14 residues. CDR3 residues: CASSQGGRNYEQYF. CDR3 coding DNA: TGTGCCAGCAGCCAAGGCGGGAGGAACTACGAGCAGTACTTC.

The CDR3 region is CASSAQGIGANVLTF. Written as DNA, the CDR3 is TGTGCCAGCAGCGCACAGGGTATTGGGGCCAACGTCCTGACTTTC. The chain joins TRBV9 to TRBJ2-6; maybe TRBD1 (6 bases). CDR3 length: 15 amino acids. The V end lost 3 bases, the J end lost 3 bases, and 10 bases lay between the germline ends. The V gene's germline CDR1 is SGDLS and CDR2 YYNGEE.

The chain joins TRBV18 to TRBJ2-1; 12 bases map to TRBD2. The J segment lost 6 bases and the V segment lost 4 bases, leaving 10 bases of the junction unmatched. The CDR3 loop spans 17 amino acids. CDR1 and CDR2 from the germline V gene are KGHSH and LQKENI. DNA for the CDR3: TGTGCCAGCTCACAAGACCGACTAGCGGGAGAGGGCAATGAGCAGTTCTTC. Amino acids: CASSQDRLAGEGNEQFF.

V and J are TRBV29-1 and TRBJ1-1; D is undetermined. This CDR3 comprises 14 residues. Germline CDR1 is SQVTM and CDR2 is ANQGSEA. Trimming took off 5 bases at V and 0 bases at J, with 13 bases between the two ends. The CDR3: CSVRRTDLNTEAFF. In nucleotides, the CDR3 is TGCAGCGTTCGGCGGACGGACTTGAACACTGAAGCTTTCTTT. Looking up the rest from reference TRBV29-1 and TRBJ1-1 gives the full variable domain: SAVISQKPSRDICQRGTSLTIQCQVDSQVTMMFWYRQQPGQSLTLIATANQGSEATYESGFVIDKFPISRPNLTFSTLTVSNMSPEDSSIYLCSVRRTDLNTEAFFGQGTRLTVV.

This clone was observed once. The chain couples TRBV25-1 to TRBJ1-4; D ambiguous. V was shortened by 4 bases and J by 0 bases, with 12 bases between the two germline ends. The CDR3 extends over 16 amino acids. Germline V gene sequence: CDR1 MGHDK, CDR2 SYGVNS. The CDR3 DNA follows: TGTGCCAGCAGTGTCCTCGCCTCTACAACTAATGAAAAACTGTTTTTT. This encodes CASSVLASTTNEKLFF.

V and J are TRBV2 and TRBJ2-1; 9 bases line up with TRBD1. V was pared by 0 bases and J by 8 bases, with 11 bases of the junction left unmatched. The CDR3 loop spans 17 amino acids. Germline V CDR1 and CDR2: SNHLY, FYNNEI. This CDR3 reads CASSEAGYRGPLYEQFF. The CDR3 nucleotides are TGTGCCAGCAGTGAAGCGGGGTACAGGGGGCCCCTCTATGAGCAGTTCTTC.

This chain connects TRBV19 to TRBJ1-5; 7 nucleotides align to TRBD1. Germline trimming cut 7 bases from V and 5 bases from J; bases unmatched to any gene: 8. Germline lookup yields CDR1 LNHDA and CDR2 SQIVND (reference sequence). This CDR3 region has 14 residues. The chain's CDR3 is CASKAGTADQPQHF. Written as DNA, the CDR3 is TGTGCCAGTAAAGCCGGGACAGCTGATCAGCCCCAGCATTTT.

The chain uses TRBV10-3 and TRBJ1-2, with D possibly TRBD1 on 5 matching bases. Germline V lookup: CDR1 ENHRY, CDR2 SYGVKD. This CDR3 is built from 13 residues. Trimming removed 9 bases from V and 3 bases from J, with 14 bases in between. In nucleotides, the CDR3 is TGTGCCATTAGCAGGGAGGTGGACTATGGCTACACCTTC. Its protein product is CAISREVDYGYTF.

In this sample, this clone turned up once. The rearrangement joins TRBV6-5 to TRBJ1-4, with D possibly matching TRBD1 (5 bases). Looked up from germline, CDR1 is MNHEY and CDR2 is SVGAGI. The CDR3 is 12 amino acids. V lost 10 bases to trimming and J lost 7 bases, with 13 bases between them. CDR3 loop: CATNGGVEKLFF. CDR3 DNA sequence: TGTGCCACCAACGGAGGGGTTGAAAAACTGTTTTTT.

This clone was detected once. The chain links TRBV5-1 to TRBJ2-5, with D perhaps TRBD1 (6 bases). Trimming pared 4 bases from V and 2 bases from J, leaving 18 bases between. The CDR3 covers 16 residues. The germline V gene encodes CDR1 SGHRS and CDR2 YFSETQ. The CDR3 coding sequence is TGCGCCAGCAGCCCCGAACCTCGTGACAGGCAAGAGACCCAGTACTTC. Translated, it gives CASSPEPRDRQETQYF.